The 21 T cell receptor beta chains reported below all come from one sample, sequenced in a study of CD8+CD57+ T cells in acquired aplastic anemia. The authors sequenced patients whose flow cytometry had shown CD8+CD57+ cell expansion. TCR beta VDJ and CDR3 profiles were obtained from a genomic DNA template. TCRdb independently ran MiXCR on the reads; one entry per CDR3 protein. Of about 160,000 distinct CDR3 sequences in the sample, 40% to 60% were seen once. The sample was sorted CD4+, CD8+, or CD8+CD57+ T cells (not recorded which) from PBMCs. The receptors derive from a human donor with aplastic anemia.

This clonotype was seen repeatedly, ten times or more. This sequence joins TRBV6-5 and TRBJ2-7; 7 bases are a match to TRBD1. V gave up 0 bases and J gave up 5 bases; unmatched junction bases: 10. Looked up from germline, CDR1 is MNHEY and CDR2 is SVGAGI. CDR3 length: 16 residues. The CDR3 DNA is TGTGCCAGCAGTTACTCATCCGGGGACAGCGACCACGAGCAGTACTTC. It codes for CASSYSSGDSDHEQYF.

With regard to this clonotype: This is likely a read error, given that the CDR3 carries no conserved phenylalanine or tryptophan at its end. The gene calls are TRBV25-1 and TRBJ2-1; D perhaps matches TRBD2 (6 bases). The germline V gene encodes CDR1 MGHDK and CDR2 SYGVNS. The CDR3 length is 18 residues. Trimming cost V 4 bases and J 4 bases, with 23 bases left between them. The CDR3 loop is CASSGIADPMREYNEQFL. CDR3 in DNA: TGTGCCAGCAGTGGTATTGCCGATCCGATGCGGGAATACAATGAGCAGTTCCTC.

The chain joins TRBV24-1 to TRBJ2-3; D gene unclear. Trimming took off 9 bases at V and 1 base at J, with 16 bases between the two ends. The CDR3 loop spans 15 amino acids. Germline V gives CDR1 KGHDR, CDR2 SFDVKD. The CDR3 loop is CATGPFGSGTDTQYF. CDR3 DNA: TGTGCCACCGGCCCTTTCGGCTCGGGCACAGATACGCAGTATTTT.

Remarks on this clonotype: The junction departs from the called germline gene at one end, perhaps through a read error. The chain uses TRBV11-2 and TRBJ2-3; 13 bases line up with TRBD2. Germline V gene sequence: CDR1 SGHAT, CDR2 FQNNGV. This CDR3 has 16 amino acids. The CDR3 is CANSPTLAGGAGTQYF. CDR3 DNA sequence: TGTGCCAACAGCCCAACACTAGCGGGAGGGGCGGGTACGCAGTATTTT.

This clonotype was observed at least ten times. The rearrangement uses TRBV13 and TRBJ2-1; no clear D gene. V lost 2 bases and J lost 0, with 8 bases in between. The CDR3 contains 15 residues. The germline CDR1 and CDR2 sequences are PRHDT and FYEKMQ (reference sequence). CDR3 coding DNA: TGTGCCAGCAGCTTACCAGGATACTCCTACAATGAGCAGTTCTTC. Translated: CASSLPGYSYNEQFF.

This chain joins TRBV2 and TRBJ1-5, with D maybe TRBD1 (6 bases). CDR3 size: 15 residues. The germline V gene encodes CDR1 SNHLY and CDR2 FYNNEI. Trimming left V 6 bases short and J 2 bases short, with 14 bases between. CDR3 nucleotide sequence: TGTGCCAGCAGCTCCCTCAGGGGTGGCAATCAGCCCCAGCATTTT. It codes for CASSSLRGGNQPQHF.

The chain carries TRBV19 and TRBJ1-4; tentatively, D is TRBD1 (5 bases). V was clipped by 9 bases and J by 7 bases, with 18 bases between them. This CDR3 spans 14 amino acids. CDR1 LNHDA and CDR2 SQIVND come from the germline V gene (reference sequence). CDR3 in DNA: TGTGCCAGCGCTGACGGGGCCGGAGGTGAAAAACTGTTTTTT. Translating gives CASADGAGGEKLFF.

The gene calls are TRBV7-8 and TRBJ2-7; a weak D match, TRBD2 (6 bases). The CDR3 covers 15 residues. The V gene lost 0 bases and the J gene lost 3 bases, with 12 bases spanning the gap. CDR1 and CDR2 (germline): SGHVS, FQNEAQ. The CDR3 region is CASSLAGGPSYEQYF. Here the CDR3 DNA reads TGTGCCAGCAGCTTAGCGGGGGGACCGAGCTACGAGCAGTACTTC. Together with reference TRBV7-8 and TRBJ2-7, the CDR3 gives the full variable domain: GAGVSQSPRYKVAKRGQDVALRCDPISGHVSLFWYQQALGQGPEFLTYFQNEAQLDKSGLPSDRFFAERPEGSVSTLKIQRTQQEDSAVYLCASSLAGGPSYEQYFGPGTRLTVT.

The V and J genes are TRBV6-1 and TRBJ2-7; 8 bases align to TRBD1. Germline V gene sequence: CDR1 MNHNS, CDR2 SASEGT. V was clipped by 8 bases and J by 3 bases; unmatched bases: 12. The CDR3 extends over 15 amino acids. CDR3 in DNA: TGTGCCAGCCGTCGACAGGGGTCTGGCCTCTACGAGCAGTACTTC. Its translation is CASRRQGSGLYEQYF.

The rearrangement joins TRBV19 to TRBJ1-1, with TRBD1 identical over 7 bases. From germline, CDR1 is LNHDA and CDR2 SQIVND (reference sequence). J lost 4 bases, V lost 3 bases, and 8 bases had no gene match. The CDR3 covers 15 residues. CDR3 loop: CASSIEGGGGTEAFF. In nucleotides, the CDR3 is TGTGCCAGTAGTATCGAAGGGGGCGGTGGCACTGAAGCTTTCTTT.

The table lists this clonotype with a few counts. Here the CDR3 reads CASSTIAGSSYNEQFF. The DNA for the CDR3 is TGTGCCAGCAGCACAATAGCGGGGAGCTCCTACAATGAGCAGTTCTTC. This sequence joins TRBV11-2 and TRBJ2-1; 8 bases line up with TRBD2. Germline V gene sequence: CDR1 SGHAT, CDR2 FQNNGV. V shed 5 bases and J 0 bases; nucleotides not matched to a gene: 6. The CDR3 runs 16 residues.

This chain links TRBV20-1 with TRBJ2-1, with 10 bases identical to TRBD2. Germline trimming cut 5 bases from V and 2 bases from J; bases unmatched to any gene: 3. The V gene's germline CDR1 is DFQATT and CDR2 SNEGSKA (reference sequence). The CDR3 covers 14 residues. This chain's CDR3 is CSAPLAGAYNEQFF. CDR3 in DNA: TGCAGTGCTCCTCTAGCGGGGGCCTACAATGAGCAGTTCTTC.

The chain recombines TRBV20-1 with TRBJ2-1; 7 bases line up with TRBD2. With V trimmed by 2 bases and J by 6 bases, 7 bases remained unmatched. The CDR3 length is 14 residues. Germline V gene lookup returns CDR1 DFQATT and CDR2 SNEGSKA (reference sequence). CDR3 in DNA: TGCAGTGCTAGAAGTGGGAGGGCTTCCAATGAGCAGTTCTTC. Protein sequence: CSARSGRASNEQFF.

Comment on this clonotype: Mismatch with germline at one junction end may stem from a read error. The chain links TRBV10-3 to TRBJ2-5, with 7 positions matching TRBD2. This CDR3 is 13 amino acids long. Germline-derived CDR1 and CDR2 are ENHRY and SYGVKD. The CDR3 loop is CASSGLGLETQYF. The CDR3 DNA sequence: TGTGCCAGCAGTGGACTAGGGTTGGAGACCCAGTACTTC.

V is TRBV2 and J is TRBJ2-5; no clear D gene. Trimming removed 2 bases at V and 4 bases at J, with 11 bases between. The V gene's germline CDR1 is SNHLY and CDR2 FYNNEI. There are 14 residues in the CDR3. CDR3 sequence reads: CASSELARGETQYF. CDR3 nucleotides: TGTGCCAGCAGTGAACTTGCTCGCGGAGAGACCCAGTACTTC.

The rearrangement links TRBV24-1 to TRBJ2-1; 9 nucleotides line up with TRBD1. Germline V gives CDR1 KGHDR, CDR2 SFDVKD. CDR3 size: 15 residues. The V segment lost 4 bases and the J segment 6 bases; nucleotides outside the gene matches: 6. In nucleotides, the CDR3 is TGTGCCACCAGTGACCCGGGACAGGGATCCAATGAGCAGTTCTTC. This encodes CATSDPGQGSNEQFF.

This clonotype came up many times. This chain's CDR3 is CASSFGQNTEAFF. The CDR3 nucleotides read TGTGCCAGCAGCTTTGGGCAGAACACTGAAGCTTTCTTT. The chain employs TRBV11-3 and TRBJ1-1, with D hard to call. Between the trimmed V and J ends, which lost 3 bases and 1 base, there was a span of 6 bases. The CDR3 is made up of 13 amino acids. CDR1 and CDR2 from the germline V gene are SGHNT and YENEEA.

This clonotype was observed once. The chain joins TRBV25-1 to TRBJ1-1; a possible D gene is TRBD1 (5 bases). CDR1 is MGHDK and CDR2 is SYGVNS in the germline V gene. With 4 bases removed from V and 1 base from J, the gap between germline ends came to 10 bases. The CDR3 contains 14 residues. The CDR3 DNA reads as TGTGCCAGCAGTGTGGGACGGACGAACACTGAAGCTTTCTTT. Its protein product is CASSVGRTNTEAFF.

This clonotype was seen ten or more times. The CDR3 spells CASSLVANSYEQYF. The CDR3, as DNA: TGTGCCAGCAGCTTAGTGGCCAACTCCTACGAGCAGTACTTC. This chain connects TRBV11-3 to TRBJ2-7, with D hard to call. This CDR3 spans 14 amino acids. V was trimmed by 1 base and J by 0 bases, leaving 7 bases between them. CDR1 is SGHNT and CDR2 is YENEEA in the germline V gene. The complete variable domain, with remaining parts taken from reference TRBV11-3 and TRBJ2-7, reads EAGVVQSPRYKIIEKKQPVAFWCNPISGHNTLYWYLQNLGQGPELLIRYENEEAVDDSQLPKDRFSAERLKGVDSTLKIQPAELGDSAVYLCASSLVANSYEQYFGPGTRLTVT.

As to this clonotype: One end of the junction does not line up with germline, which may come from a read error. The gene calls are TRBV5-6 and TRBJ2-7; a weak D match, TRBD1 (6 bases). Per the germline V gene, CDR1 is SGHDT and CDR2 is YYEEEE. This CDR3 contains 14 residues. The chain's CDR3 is CASSLEGQSYGQYF. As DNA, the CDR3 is TGTGCCAGCAGCTTGGAAGGACAGAGCTACGGGCAGTACTTC.

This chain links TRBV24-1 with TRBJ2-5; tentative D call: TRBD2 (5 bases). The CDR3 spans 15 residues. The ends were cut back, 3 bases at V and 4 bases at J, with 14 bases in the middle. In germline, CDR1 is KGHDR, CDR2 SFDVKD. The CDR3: CATSDPRTPSETQYF. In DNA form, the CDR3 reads TGTGCCACCAGTGATCCGAGGACTCCATCAGAGACCCAGTACTTC.